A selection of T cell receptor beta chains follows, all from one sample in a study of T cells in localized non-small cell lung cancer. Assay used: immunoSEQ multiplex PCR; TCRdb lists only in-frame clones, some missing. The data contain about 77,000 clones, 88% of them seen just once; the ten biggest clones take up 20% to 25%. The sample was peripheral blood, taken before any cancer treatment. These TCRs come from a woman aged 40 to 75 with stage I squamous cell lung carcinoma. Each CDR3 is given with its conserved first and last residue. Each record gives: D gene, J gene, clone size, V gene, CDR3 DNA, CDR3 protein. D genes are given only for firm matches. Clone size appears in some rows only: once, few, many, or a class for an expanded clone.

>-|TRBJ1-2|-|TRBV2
TGTGCCAGCAGATTAGACAGGCAATATGGCTACACCTTC
CASRLDRQYGYTF
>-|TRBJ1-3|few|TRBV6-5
TGTGCCAGCAGGTCCTCCTCTGGAAACACCATATATTTT
CASRSSSGNTIYF
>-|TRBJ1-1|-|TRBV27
TGTGCCAGCAGTTTTATCGACATCCCCACTGAAGCTTTCTTT
CASSFIDIPTEAFF
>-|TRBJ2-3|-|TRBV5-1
TGCGCCAGCAGCTTGGATGGGAACAGGCCGCACACAGATACGCAGTATTTT
CASSLDGNRPHTDTQYF
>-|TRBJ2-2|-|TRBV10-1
TGCGCCAGCAGTTCGCTGGGGGCAACCGGGGAGCTGTTTTTT
CASSSLGATGELFF
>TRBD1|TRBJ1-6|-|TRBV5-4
TGTGCCAGCAGCTTGGGACAGGGCGCCTATAATTCACCCCTCCACTTT
CASSLGQGAYNSPLHF
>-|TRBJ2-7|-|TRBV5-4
TGTGCCAGCAGTACACAGGGTTCCTACGAGCAGTACTTC
CASSTQGSYEQYF
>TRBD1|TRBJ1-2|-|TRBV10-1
TGCGCCAGCAGTGCGGACAGGGCGTCTGGCTACACCTTC
CASSADRASGYTF
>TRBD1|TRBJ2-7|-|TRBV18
TGTGCCAGCTCACCCTCGGGACAGGAGGTATACGAGCAGTACTTC
CASSPSGQEVYEQYF
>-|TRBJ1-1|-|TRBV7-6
TGTGCCAGCAGTTTACAGGTGAACACTGAAGCTTTCTTT
CASSLQVNTEAFF
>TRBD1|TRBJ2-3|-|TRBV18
TGTGCCAGCTCACCAATCCGACAGGGGGTATCTAGCACAGATACGCAGTATTTT
CASSPIRQGVSSTDTQYF
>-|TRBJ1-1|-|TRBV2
TGTGCCAGCATCGAGGGACGGATGAACACTGAAGCTTTCTTT
CASIEGRMNTEAFF
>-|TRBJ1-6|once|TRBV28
TGTGCCAGCAGTTTTGAGGGTAATTCACCCCTCCACTTT
CASSFEGNSPLHF
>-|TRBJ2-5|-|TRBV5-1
TGCGCCAGCAGCACGGAACAGGGCTCCCAAGAGACCCAGTACTTC
CASSTEQGSQETQYF
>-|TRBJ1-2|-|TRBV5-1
TGCGCCAGCAGCTTGGGAGCCCTCTATGGCTACACCTTC
CASSLGALYGYTF
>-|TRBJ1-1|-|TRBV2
TGTGCCAGCAGTGAAACGGGTATTGGCAGGGAGTCGGTTGGAGCTTTCTTT
CASSETGIGRESVGAFF
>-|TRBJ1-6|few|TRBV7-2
TGTGCCAGCAGCTTTGGGAGCAGGACTGCTTCACCCCTCCACTTT
CASSFGSRTASPLHF
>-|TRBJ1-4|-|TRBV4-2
TGTGCCAGCAGCCAAGACAGGATGCGGGAAAAACTGTTTTTT
CASSQDRMREKLFF
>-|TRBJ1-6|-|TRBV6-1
TGTGCCAGCAGTGAGTCCAGGGGAATTAATTCACCCCTCCACTTT
CASSESRGINSPLHF
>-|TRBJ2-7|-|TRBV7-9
TGTGCCAGCAGCGACCGCCCGGGGCAGGGGTACGAGCAGTACTTC
CASSDRPGQGYEQYF
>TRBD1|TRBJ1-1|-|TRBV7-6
TGTGCCAGCAGCTCCACCCCGGGGACAGGGGATAGGGACACTGAAGCTTTCTTT
CASSSTPGTGDRDTEAFF
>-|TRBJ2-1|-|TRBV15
TGTGCCACCAGCAGAGATTCAGCGGCTGGGCAGTTCTTC
CATSRDSAAGQFF
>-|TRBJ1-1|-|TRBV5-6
TGTGCCAGCAGCTTAAATTGGCAGACCAACACTGAAGCTTTCTTT
CASSLNWQTNTEAFF
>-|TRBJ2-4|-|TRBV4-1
TGCGCCAGCAGCCAGGCTTTCGGGACGGGGTCGAACATTCAGTACTTC
CASSQAFGTGSNIQYF
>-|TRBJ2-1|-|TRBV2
TGTGCCAGCAGTGAAGCGCCCGCGGGGCCGGGTGAGCAGTTCTTC
CASSEAPAGPGEQFF
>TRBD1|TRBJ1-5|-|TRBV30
TGTGCCTGGAGGACAGGGGGACACGTTCAAAATCAGCCCCAGCATTTT
CAWRTGGHVQNQPQHF
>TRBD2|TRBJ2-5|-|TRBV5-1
TGCGCCAGCAGCTTACTAGCGGGGGTCCAAGAGACCCAGTACTTC
CASSLLAGVQETQYF
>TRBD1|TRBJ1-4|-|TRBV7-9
TGTGCCAGCAGCTTATCCGGACAGGCGGACGGGAAACTGTTTTTT
CASSLSGQADGKLFF
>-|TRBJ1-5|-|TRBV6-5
TGTGCCAGCAGGGACTTTGGCAATCAGCCCCAGCATTTT
CASRDFGNQPQHF
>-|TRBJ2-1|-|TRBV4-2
TGTGCCAGCAGCCCAAAGTCAGGGGTTAGTGAGCAGTTCTTC
CASSPKSGVSEQFF
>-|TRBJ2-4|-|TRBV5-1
TGCGCCAGCAGCGTCACAGGGCCTAAAAACATTCAGTACTTC
CASSVTGPKNIQYF
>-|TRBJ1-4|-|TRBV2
TGTGCCAGCAGTGCAAGGACGGCAACTAATGAAAAACTGTTTTTT
CASSARTATNEKLFF
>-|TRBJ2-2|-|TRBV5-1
TGCGCCAGCAGTCGAGCCAGGGGGGACGACACCGGGGAGCTGTTTTTT
CASSRARGDDTGELFF
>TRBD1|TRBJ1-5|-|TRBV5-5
TGTGCCAGCAGCTTGACAGGGGTGGAACAGCCCCAGCATTTT
CASSLTGVEQPQHF
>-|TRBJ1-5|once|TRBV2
TGTGCCAGCAGGAAGGCACCCTCGAGTAATCAGCCCCAGCATTTT
CASRKAPSSNQPQHF
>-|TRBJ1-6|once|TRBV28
TGTGCCAGCAGTTTAGGTTATGGTAGTGGCAATTCACCCCTCCACTTT
CASSLGYGSGNSPLHF
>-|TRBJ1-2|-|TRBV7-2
TGTGCCAGCAGCTTAGCCGGGGAAAACTATGGCTACACCTTC
CASSLAGENYGYTF
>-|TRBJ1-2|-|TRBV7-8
TGTGCCAGCAGCCCTAGGGCCCGCGCCAGCTACTATGGCTACACCTTC
CASSPRARASYYGYTF
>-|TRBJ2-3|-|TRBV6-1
TGTGCCAGCAGTGAAGAATGGCTCGTACAGGCTACGCAGTATTTT
CASSEEWLVQATQYF
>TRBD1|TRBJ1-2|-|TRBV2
TGTGCCAGCAGTTTGGACAGGCGGCTCACGGGGGGCTACACCTTC
CASSLDRRLTGGYTF
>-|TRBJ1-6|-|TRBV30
TGTACCTGGAGTATCCAGGGCCGGGGTTCACCCCTCCACTTT
CTWSIQGRGSPLHF
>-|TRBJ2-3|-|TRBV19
TGTGCCAGCACTCAGGAGGGCACAGATACGCAGTATTTT
CASTQEGTDTQYF
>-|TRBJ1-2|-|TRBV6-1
TGTGCCAGCAGTGCACGGGACGGTGGCTATGGCTACACCTTC
CASSARDGGYGYTF
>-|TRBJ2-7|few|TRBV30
TGTGCCGCTAATGACCAGGTATACGGCGAGCAGTACTTC
CAANDQVYGEQYF
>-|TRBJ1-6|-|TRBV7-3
TGTGCCAGCAGCTTAATGGAGGGTTCACCCCTCCACTTT
CASSLMEGSPLHF
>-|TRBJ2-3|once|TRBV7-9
TGTGCCAGCAGCACCCCAGCCCCAGATACGCAGTATTTT
CASSTPAPDTQYF
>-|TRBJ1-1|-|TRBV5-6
TGTGCCAGCAGCTTGGGATTCCAGGGGAACACTGAAGCTTTCTTT
CASSLGFQGNTEAFF
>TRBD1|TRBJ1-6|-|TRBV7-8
TGTGCCAGCAGCTTGGACAGGGGTAATTCACCCCTCCACTTT
CASSLDRGNSPLHF
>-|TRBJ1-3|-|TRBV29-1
TGCAGCGTTGGGACAACTGGTGGAAACACCATATATTTT
CSVGTTGGNTIYF